Reported below is one T cell receptor beta chain. The antigen is unknown. The source of the sample is a study of cytomegalovirus exposure and HLA in healthy donors. The study's findings and limits: Analysis was performed later, and it showed HLA-associated TCR beta chains to be more clonally expanded than equally common others. Compared with the roughly 670-donor mean, an Asian-associated ancestry cluster reportedly had fewer N-insertions, according to a later analysis. For most TCR beta V segments, an earlier analysis put the productive rate at about 90% or about 30% of the time. Sequencing likely generated an artifact that appeared as a cluster of highly shared sequence variants.

CDR1 and CDR2 from the germline V gene are LNHDA and SQIVND (reference sequence). V shed 6 bases and J 4 bases; nucleotides not matched to a gene: 3. The CDR3 contains 13 residues. It was with 60 Vbeta and 13 Jbeta primers that the PCR ran. Using immunoSEQ multiplex PCR, the repertoire was profiled, and TCRdb retains in-frame clones only, with some absent. The sample lists about 120,000 clones; 15% were seen once. The clonotype originates from a woman between 18 and 29 years old in good health and CMV-seronegative. The rearrangement links TRBV19 to TRBJ1-5; 7 bases match TRBD1. The specimen sequenced was PBMCs. The CDR3 sequence is CASRETGNQPQHF. For the CDR3, the DNA is TGTGCCAGTAGGGAGACAGGGAATCAGCCCCAGCATTTT.